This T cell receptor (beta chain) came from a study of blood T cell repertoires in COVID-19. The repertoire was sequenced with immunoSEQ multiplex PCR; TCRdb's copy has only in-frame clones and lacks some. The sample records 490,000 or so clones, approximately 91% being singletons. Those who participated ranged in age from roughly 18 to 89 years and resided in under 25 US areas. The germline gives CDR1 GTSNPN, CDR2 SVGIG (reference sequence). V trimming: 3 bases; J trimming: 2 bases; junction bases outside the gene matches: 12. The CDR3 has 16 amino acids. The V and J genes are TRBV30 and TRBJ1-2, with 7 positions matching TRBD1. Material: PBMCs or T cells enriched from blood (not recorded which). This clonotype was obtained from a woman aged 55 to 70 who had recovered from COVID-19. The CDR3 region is CAWRPYPLTGNYGYTF. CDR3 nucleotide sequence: TGTGCCTGGAGGCCCTATCCATTGACAGGGAACTATGGCTACACCTTC.